The clone carrying this TCR beta chain has ten or more counts. Time point of the sample: sample taken at primary tumor resection. The sequenced material consisted of unsorted whole RNA from tumor, nontumor lung or frozen PBMC. The sample is drawn from a study of spatial heterogeneity in lung cancer. CDR3 size: 15 residues. V dropped 5 bases and J dropped 4; count of bases not matched to a gene: 8. The germline V gene has CDR1 SGHVS and CDR2 FQNEAQ. Each CDR3 protein is one row after TCRdb ran MiXCR on the 5' RACE reads. The sample holds about 36,000 distinct CDR3 sequences, 4% to 6% seen once. The sequence derives from a female donor with early-stage non-small cell lung cancer. The V gene is TRBV7-8, the J gene TRBJ1-1, with 9 bases that match TRBD1. The sequenced sample was PBMCs, obtained at surgery. Here the CDR3 DNA reads TGTGCCAGCAGCCCCCGGCGGGGACAGGGCACTGAAGCTTTCTTT. This sequence encodes CASSPRRGQGTEAFF.